This T cell receptor (beta chain) originates from a study of blood T cell repertoires in COVID-19 (TCRdb year 2020). About the investigation overall: The collaborator samples originated in the United States, Italy and Spain and spanned the acute and convalescent phases of COVID-19. The samples were drawn from the first 160 participants of the ongoing ImmuneRACE study and from over 950 subjects provided by 6 global collaborators. A de-identified subject ID, COVID-19 status, age in years and sex were almost always included in the sample metadata. Where available, HLA class I and class II types were taken from metadata supplied by the sample provider and were not determined by assay-based typing. The repertoires were released in a freely available public database meant as a resource for research on the immune response to SARS-CoV-2. The prospective study material was composed of cDNA or gDNA derived from T cells, B-cell-depleted T cells, or PBMCs. Subjects who had been exposed to COVID-19, were actively infected with it, or had recovered from it provided the deeply sampled blood TCRbeta repertoires that made up the dataset.

Points the paper makes about the study in general: The amount of clinical and demographic metadata varied by source and participant and was provided uncurated.

The collaborating institutions used their own protocols to collect whole blood in K2EDTA tubes. For TCRbeta analysis, collaborators shipped samples in one of three forms: frozen whole blood, isolated PBMCs, or DNA extracted from either of those sample types. TCRbeta CDR3 regions were amplified from genomic DNA by means of the immunoSEQ Assay, a bias-controlled multiplex PCR. The paper's processing steps were these. Within the assay, amplification of reference gene primers was used to estimate how many nucleated cells each sample contained. To quantify the absolute abundance of each unique TCRbeta CDR3 rearrangement, sequence reads were collapsed and filtered. For each sample, productive Simpson clonality was calculated by taking the square root of Simpson's diversity index across productive rearrangements. TCRdb re-hosts the immuneACCESS table, in-frame sequences only. Its copies lack some clones; in the studies checked, an unresolved V gene accounts for under half of them, and the cause for the rest is not known. V and J calls and clone size are those listed in that table; D and trimming were worked out from the DNA. Recorded for this sample are around 99,000 clones; more than 65% of them occurred a single time. The top ten clones comprise around 8% of the sample.

Concerning this clone itself: The specificity of this receptor is unknown. No much larger clone exists at a distance of one base, and base qualities are not known.

The CDR3 contains 16 residues, cysteine and phenylalanine counted. CDR3 DNA only is kept here, 48 bases in frame from base 1. V ends up 4 bases short and J 3 bases short, with an unmatched junction base count of 8. The germline V gene supplies CDR1 KGHSH and CDR2 LQKENI. The chain couples TRBV18 to TRBJ1-1; TRBD1 agrees with 10 junctional bases. The TCR comes from a woman older than 75 with active or convalescent COVID-19. The specimen sequenced was peripheral blood. The CDR3 in this case is CASSRTGGRLDTEAFF. The DNA is TGTGCCAGCTCACGGACAGGGGGGCGTTTGGACACTGAAGCTTTCTTT.